The 12 T cell receptor beta chains below were found in one sample sequenced in a study of T cell changes during pregnancy in multiple sclerosis. Some clones are missing from TCRdb's copy, which holds only in-frame ones; the method was immunoSEQ multiplex PCR. This repertoire shows 40,000 to 50,000 clones, about 91% found once; its top ten account for roughly 10%. The sequencing used CD8+ T cells from peripheral blood mononuclear cells, collected after pregnancy. The source is a female donor with multiple sclerosis, enrolled in a pregnancy study.

This rearrangement joins TRBV7-2 to TRBJ2-2; D is ambiguous. The CDR3 runs 16 residues. Germline CDR1 is SGHTA and CDR2 is FQGNSA. Trimming left V 6 bases short and J 0 bases short, with 14 bases between. The CDR3 protein is CASRSRHIANTGELFF. Written as DNA, the CDR3 is TGTGCCAGCAGAAGTCGACATATCGCGAACACCGGGGAGCTGTTTTTT.

This chain joins TRBV5-3 and TRBJ1-2; D might be TRBD1 (6 bases). TRBV5-3 qualifies as an ORF whose function is uncertain. The V end was cut by 4 bases, the J end by 3 bases, with 19 bases between. This CDR3 comprises 16 residues. This chain's CDR3 is CARSQKNRDWDYGYTF. CDR3 DNA: TGTGCCAGAAGCCAGAAAAACAGGGATTGGGACTATGGCTACACCTTC.

The DNA of the CDR3 is TGTGCCAGCAGTCCGTCCTCGGGAGGCCAGTACGAGCAGTACTTC. It specifies CASSPSSGGQYEQYF. This chain connects TRBV27 to TRBJ2-7, with 7 bases matching TRBD2. The CDR3 spans 15 residues. Germline CDR1 is MNHEY and CDR2 is SMNVEV (reference sequence). The ends lost 5 bases at V and 4 bases at J; junction bases unmatched: 11.

The CDR3 DNA sequence: TGTGCCAGCACCCCAAGTGGGGCAGGAGGCTACACCTTC. This gives the protein CASTPSGAGGYTF. The chain joins TRBV6-5 to TRBJ1-2; tentative D call: TRBD1 (5 bases). There are 13 residues in the CDR3. Trimming shortened V by 7 bases and J by 8 bases, and 17 bases separated the two germline ends. Per germline, CDR1 MNHEY and CDR2 SVGAGI.

The V call is TRBV6-5, the J call TRBJ1-5, with TRBD1 as a possible D gene (6 bases). There are 16 residues in the CDR3. Germline V CDR1 and CDR2: MNHEY, SVGAGI. V was cut by 3 bases and J by 2 bases, with 14 bases left in between. CDR3 nucleotides: TGTGCCAGCAGTTATTTCGCAGGGGTTGGCAATCAGCCCCAGCATTTT. Protein sequence: CASSYFAGVGNQPQHF.

The gene calls are TRBV30 and TRBJ1-1; 7 nucleotides agree with TRBD1. This CDR3 is 15 amino acids long. With 1 base clipped from V and 6 bases from J, the junction kept 11 bases outside the gene matches. CDR1 is GTSNPN and CDR2 is SVGIG in the germline V gene (reference sequence). The CDR3 is CAWSEPPTGRAEAFF. In DNA, the CDR3 is TGTGCCTGGAGTGAACCCCCGACAGGGCGGGCTGAAGCTTTCTTT.

The V gene is TRBV19, the J gene TRBJ2-7; TRBD1 aligns across 11 bases. The CDR3 is 14 residues long. V gave up 5 bases and J gave up 7 bases; unmatched junction bases: 7. CDR1 and CDR2 (germline): LNHDA, SQIVND (reference sequence). DNA for the CDR3: TGTGCCAGTAGTTCCCGGGACAGGGGGTATGAGCAGTACTTC. Translated: CASSSRDRGYEQYF.

CDR3: CASSIDSEVRTQYF. CDR3 DNA sequence: TGTGCCAGTAGTATAGATTCCGAGGTCCGTACGCAGTATTTT. The chain combines TRBV19 with TRBJ2-3; D gene unclear. V lost 0 bases and J lost 8, with 12 bases in between. CDR3 length: 14 residues. The germline CDR1 and CDR2 sequences are LNHDA and SQIVND (reference sequence).

In this sample, this clone is medium-sized (0.01 to 0.1%). The chain uses TRBV11-2 and TRBJ2-5; D is possibly TRBD2 (6 bases). From germline, CDR1 is SGHAT and CDR2 FQNNGV. CDR3 length: 16 amino acids. The V gene lost 5 bases and the J gene lost 1 base, with 17 bases spanning the gap. CDR3 in DNA: TGTGCCAGCAGCCACGTTTTAGGCGGGGCCCAAGAGACCCAGTACTTC. It yields the protein CASSHVLGGAQETQYF. The full variable domain, rest sourced from reference TRBV11-2 and TRBJ2-5, is EAGVAQSPRYKIIEKRQSVAFWCNPISGHATLYWYQQILGQGPKLLIQFQNNGVVDDSQLPKDRFSAERLKGVDSTLKIQPAKLEDSAVYLCASSHVLGGAQETQYFGPGTRLLVL.

The chain uses TRBV25-1 and TRBJ1-4; 8 nucleotides align to TRBD1. Germline trimming cut 9 bases from V and 7 bases from J; bases unmatched to any gene: 10. Germline V lookup: CDR1 MGHDK, CDR2 SYGVNS. CDR3 length: 14 residues. The CDR3 region is CASRTPGQGEKLFF. The DNA of the CDR3 is TGTGCCAGTCGGACCCCAGGACAGGGTGAAAAACTGTTTTTT.

This clone showed up just once. The chain combines TRBV30 with TRBJ2-7; weak D call: TRBD2 (5 bases). Germline V CDR1 and CDR2: GTSNPN, SVGIG (reference sequence). Trimming left V 0 bases short and J 7 bases short, with 13 bases between. There are 13 residues in the CDR3. The CDR3 DNA is TGTGCCTGGAGTGTACGTTCGGGGATTGAGCAGTACTTC. Its protein product is CAWSVRSGIEQYF. Filled out from reference TRBV30 and TRBJ2-7, the complete variable domain reads SQTIHQWPATLVQPVGSPLSLECTVEGTSNPNLYWYRQAAGRGLQLLFYSVGIGQISSEVPQNLSASRPQDRQFILSSKKLLLSDSGFYLCAWSVRSGIEQYFGPGTRLTVT.

This chain connects TRBV10-3 to TRBJ1-2, with 9 bases that match TRBD1. J was trimmed by 4 bases and V by 8 bases; bases with no gene match: 8. Per germline, CDR1 ENHRY and CDR2 SYGVKD. The length of the CDR3 is 14 residues. Written as DNA, the CDR3 is TGTGCCATCCTCGAGGACAGGGGTTTCTATGGCTACACCTTC. Amino acids: CAILEDRGFYGYTF.